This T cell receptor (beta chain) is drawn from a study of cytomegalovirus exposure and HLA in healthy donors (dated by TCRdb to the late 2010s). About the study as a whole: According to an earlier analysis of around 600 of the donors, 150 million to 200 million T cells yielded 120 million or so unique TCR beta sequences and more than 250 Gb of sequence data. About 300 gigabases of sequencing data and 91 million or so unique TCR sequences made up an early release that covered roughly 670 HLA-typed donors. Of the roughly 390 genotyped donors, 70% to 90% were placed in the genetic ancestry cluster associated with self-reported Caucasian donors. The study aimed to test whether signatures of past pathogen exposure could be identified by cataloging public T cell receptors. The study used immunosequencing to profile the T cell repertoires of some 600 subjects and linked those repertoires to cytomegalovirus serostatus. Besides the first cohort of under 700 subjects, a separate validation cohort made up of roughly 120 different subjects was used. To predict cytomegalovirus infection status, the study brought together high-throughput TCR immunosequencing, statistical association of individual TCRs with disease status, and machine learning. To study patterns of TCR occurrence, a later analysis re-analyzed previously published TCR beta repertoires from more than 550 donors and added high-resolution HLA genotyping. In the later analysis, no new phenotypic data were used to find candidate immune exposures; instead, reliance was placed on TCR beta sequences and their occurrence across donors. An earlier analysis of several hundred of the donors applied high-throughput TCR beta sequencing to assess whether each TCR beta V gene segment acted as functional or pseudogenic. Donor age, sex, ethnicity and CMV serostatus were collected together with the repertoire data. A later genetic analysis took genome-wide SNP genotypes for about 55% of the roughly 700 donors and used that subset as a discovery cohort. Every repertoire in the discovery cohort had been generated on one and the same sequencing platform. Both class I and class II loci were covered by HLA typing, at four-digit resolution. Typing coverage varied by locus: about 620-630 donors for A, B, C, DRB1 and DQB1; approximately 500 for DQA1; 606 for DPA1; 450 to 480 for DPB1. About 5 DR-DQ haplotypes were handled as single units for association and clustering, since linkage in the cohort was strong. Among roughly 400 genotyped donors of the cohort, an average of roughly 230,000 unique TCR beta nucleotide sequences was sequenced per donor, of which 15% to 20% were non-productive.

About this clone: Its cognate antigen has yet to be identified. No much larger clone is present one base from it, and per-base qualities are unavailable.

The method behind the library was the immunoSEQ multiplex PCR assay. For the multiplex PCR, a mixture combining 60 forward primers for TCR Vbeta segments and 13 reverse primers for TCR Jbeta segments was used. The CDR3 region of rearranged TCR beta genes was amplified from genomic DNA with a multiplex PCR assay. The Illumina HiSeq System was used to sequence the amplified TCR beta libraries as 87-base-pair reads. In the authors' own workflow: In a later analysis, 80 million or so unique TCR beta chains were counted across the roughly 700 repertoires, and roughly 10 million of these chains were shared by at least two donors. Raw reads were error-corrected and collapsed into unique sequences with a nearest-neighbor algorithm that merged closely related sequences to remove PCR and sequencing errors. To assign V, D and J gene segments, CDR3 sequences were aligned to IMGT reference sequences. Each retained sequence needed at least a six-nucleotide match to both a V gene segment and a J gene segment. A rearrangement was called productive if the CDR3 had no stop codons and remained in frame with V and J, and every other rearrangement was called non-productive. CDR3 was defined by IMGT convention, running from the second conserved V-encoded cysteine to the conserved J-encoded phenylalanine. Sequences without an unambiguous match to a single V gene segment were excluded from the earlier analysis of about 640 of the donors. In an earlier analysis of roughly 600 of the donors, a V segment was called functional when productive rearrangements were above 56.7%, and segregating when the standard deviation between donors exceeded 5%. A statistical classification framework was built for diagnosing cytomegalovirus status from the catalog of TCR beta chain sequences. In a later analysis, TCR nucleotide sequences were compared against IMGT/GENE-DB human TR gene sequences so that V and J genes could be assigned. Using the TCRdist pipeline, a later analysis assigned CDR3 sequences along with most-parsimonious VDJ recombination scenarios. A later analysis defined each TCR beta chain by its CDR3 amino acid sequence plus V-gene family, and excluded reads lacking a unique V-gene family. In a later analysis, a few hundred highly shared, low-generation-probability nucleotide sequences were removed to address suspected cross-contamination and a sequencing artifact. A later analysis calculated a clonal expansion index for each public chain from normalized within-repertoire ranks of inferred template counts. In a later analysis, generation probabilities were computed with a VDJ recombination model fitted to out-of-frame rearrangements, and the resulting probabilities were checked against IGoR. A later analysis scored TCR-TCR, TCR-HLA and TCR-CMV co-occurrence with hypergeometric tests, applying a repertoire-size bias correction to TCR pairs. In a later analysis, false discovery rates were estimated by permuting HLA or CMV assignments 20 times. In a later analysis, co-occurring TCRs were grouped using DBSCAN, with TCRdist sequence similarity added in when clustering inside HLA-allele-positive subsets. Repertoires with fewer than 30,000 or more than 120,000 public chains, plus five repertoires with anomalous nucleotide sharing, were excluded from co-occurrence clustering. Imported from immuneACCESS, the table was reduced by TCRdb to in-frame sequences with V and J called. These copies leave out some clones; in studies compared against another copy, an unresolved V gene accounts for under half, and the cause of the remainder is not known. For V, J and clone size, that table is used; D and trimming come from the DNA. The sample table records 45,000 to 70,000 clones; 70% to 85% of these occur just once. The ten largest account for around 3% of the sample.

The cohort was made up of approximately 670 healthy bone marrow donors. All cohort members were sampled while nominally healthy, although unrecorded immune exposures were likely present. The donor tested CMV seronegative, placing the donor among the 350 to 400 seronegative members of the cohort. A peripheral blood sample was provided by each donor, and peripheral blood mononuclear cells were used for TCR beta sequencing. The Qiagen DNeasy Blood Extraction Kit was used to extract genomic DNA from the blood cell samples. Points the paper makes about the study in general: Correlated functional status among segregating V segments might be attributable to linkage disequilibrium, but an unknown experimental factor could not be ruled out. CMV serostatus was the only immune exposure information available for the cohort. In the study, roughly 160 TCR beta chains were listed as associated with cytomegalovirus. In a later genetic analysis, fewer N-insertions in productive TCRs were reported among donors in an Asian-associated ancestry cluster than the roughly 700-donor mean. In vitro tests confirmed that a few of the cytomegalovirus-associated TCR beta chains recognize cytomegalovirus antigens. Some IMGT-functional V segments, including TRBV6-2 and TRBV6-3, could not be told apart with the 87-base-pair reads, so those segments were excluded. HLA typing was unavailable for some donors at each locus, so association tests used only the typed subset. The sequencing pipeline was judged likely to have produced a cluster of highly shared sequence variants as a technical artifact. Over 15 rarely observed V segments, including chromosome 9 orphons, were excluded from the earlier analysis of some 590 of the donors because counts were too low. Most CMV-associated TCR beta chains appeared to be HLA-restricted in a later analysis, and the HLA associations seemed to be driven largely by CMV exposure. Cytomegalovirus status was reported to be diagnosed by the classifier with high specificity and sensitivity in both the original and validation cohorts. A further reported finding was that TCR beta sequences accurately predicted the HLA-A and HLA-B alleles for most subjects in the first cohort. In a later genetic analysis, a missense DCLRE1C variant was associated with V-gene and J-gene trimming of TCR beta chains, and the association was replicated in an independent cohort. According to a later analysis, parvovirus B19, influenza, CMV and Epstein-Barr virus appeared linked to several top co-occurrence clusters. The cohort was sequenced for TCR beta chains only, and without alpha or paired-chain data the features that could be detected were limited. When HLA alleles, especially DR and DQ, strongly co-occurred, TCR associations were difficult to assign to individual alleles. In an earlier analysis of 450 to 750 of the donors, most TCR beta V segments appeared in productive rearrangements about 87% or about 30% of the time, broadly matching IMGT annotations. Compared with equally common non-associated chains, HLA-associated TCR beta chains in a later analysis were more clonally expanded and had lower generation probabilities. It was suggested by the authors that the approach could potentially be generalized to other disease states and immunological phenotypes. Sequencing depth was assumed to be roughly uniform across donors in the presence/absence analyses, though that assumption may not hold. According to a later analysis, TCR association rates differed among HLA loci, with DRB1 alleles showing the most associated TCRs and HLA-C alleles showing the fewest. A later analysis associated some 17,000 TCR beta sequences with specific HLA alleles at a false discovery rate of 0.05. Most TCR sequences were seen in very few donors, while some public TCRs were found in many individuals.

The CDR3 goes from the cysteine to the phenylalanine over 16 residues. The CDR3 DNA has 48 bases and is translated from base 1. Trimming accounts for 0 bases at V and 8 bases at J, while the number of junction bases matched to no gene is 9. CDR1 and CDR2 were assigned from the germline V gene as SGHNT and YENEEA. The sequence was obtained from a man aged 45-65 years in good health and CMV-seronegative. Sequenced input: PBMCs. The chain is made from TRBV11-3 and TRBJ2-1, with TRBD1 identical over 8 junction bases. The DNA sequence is TGTGCCAGCAGCTTAGATCACAGGGGGAGTAGGGATGAGCAGTTCTTC. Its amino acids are CASSLDHRGSRDEQFF.